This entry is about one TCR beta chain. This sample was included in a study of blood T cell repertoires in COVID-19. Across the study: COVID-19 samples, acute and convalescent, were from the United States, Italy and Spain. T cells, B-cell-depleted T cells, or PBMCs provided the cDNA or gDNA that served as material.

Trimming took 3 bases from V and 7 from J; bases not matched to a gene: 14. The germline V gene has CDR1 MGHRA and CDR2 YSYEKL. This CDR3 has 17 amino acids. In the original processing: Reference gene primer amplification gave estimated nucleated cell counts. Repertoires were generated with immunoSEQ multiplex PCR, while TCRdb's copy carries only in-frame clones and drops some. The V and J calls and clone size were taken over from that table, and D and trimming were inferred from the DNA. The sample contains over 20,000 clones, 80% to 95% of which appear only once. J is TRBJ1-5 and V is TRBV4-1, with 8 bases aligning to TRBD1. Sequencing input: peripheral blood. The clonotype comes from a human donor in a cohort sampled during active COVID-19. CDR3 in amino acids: CASSQAQIRGLGQPQHF. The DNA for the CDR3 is TGCGCCAGCAGCCAGGCGCAGATCAGGGGGCTCGGGCAGCCCCAGCATTTT.